The 7 T cell receptor beta chains presented below share a single source sample, sequenced in a study of shared T cell receptors in the human thymus. Profiled with immunoSEQ multiplex PCR; TCRdb holds only in-frame clones, not every one. The sample has more than 550,000 clones, approximately 85% seen once. This sample also appeared in a second study, on human thymus T cells.

The sequenced sample was thymocytes. All receptors derive from a girl under three years old with a congenital heart defect.

The gene calls are TRBV4-1 and TRBJ1-4, with 12 bases aligning to TRBD1. V was pared by 4 bases and J by 7 bases, with 13 bases of the junction left unmatched. Germline CDR1 reads MGHRA; CDR2 reads YSYEKL. This CDR3 region has 18 residues. CDR3 sequence: CASSRLSGTGGSGEKLFF. The CDR3 DNA reads TGCGCCAGCAGCCGACTGTCCGGGACAGGGGGCTCGGGTGAAAAACTGTTTTTT.

The rearrangement uses TRBV6-1 and TRBJ2-7; 7 positions agree with TRBD1. This CDR3 has 14 amino acids. The junction had 6 bases not matched to a gene; V was cut back by 5 bases and J by 2 bases. CDR1 and CDR2 (germline): MNHNS, SASEGT. The CDR3 DNA is TGTGCCAGCAGTCCAGGGGGACACCCCTACGAGCAGTACTTC. Encoded protein: CASSPGGHPYEQYF.

V is TRBV2 and J is TRBJ1-2; 8 nucleotides line up with TRBD1. The CDR3 length is 13 residues. Germline CDR1 and CDR2: SNHLY and FYNNEI. After removal of 6 bases from V and 8 bases from J, the junction contained 8 bases not matched to a gene. CDR3 coding DNA: TGTGCCAGCAGGCTCCGACAGGGGATCGGCTACACCTTC. It codes for CASRLRQGIGYTF.

The chain links TRBV19 to TRBJ1-4, with TRBD1 identical over 7 bases. Germline V gene lookup returns CDR1 LNHDA and CDR2 SQIVND (reference sequence). The length of the CDR3 is 13 residues. Unmatched junction bases numbered 10, after V lost 8 bases and J lost 10 bases. The CDR3 nucleotides read TGTGCCAGTTGCAGGGGGTCTCTAGGAAAACTGTTTTTT. Protein product: CASCRGSLGKLFF.

This CDR3 is CASSESARADEQYF. CDR3 nucleotide sequence: TGCGCCAGCAGTGAGTCGGCCAGGGCAGACGAGCAGTACTTC. The gene calls are TRBV10-1 and TRBJ2-7, with TRBD1 as a possible D gene (5 bases). V lost 0 bases, J lost 5 bases, and 11 bases lay in between. The germline gives CDR1 WNHNN, CDR2 SYGVQD (reference sequence). The CDR3 is made up of 14 amino acids.

This sequence joins TRBV7-9 and TRBJ2-6; perhaps TRBD1 as D (5 bases). Trimming cost V 1 base and J 2 bases, with 12 bases left between them. CDR3 length equals 17 residues. Germline-derived CDR1 and CDR2 are SEHNR and FQNEAQ (reference sequence). The CDR3, as DNA: TGTGCCAGCAGCTTAGGGACACTGGCCCCTGGGGCCAACGTCCTGACTTTC. This codes for CASSLGTLAPGANVLTF.

A few counts support this clone. This chain uses TRBV6-4 with TRBJ1-6; TRBD1 matches 7 bases. CDR3 length equals 17 residues. CDR1 MRHNA and CDR2 SNTAGT come from the germline V gene. The V gene end was trimmed by 6 bases and the J gene end by 9 bases; junction bases not matched to a gene: 17. The CDR3, as DNA: TGTGCCAGCAGGAAGGACTCAAAACAGGGGATTAGTTCACCCCTCCACTTT. This translates into CASRKDSKQGISSPLHF.